What follows describes a single T cell receptor (beta chain). RNA transcripts provided the source from which TCR beta CDR3 regions were amplified. The study used the HTBI primer set for a first-round RT-PCR of the TCR CDR3. TCRdb re-called the multiplex PCR reads with MiXCR, one entry per CDR3 protein. The table includes about 500,000 distinct CDR3 sequences, about 15% detected once. This entry comes from a study of T cells in Graves' hyperthyroidism and ophthalmopathy. Sequencing was done on a sample of blood. The sequence was collected from a young woman with Graves' ophthalmopathy.

CDR3 residues: CASSVSASAETYEQYF. CDR3 nucleotide sequence: TGTGCCAGCAGCGTGAGTGCCTCCGCAGAGACCTACGAGCAGTACTTC. The chain couples TRBV9 to TRBJ2-7; D is ambiguous. Germline V gene data show CDR1 as SGDLS and CDR2 as YYNGEE. The V end lost 2 bases, the J end lost 2 bases, and 17 bases lay between the germline ends. This CDR3 comprises 16 residues.